This TCR beta chain was identified in a study of T cells in Graves' hyperthyroidism and ophthalmopathy. Whole-study findings and limits: The blood repertoire included most of the expanded thyroid clonotypes above 0.001. A model of 13 V-J pairs discriminated ophthalmopathy from stable hyperthyroidism.

The PBMCs had their origin in roughly 9.8 ml of fresh peripheral blood. Amplification targeted TCR beta CDR3 regions from RNA transcripts. HTBI primers were employed in a first-round RT-PCR of the TCR CDR3. TCRdb analysed the multiplex PCR reads with MiXCR anew, one entry per CDR3 protein. Altogether about 400,000 distinct CDR3 sequences are present, roughly 14% being singletons, with the ten largest covering around 13%. This clonotype was picked up many times. Its cognate antigen is unknown. The CDR3 totals 15 residues. V was cut by 6 bases and J by 2 bases, with 14 bases left in between. Germline CDR1 is PRHDT and CDR2 is FYEKMQ (reference sequence).

Sample: blood. The clonotype originates from a man aged 18 to 30 with Graves' ophthalmopathy. The chain is built from TRBV13 and TRBJ2-1; D is perhaps TRBD1 (5 bases). CDR3 nucleotide sequence: TGTGCCAGCAGTAGCCTCCTACAGGCCTACAATGAGCAGTTCTTC. Its protein product is CASSSLLQAYNEQFF.